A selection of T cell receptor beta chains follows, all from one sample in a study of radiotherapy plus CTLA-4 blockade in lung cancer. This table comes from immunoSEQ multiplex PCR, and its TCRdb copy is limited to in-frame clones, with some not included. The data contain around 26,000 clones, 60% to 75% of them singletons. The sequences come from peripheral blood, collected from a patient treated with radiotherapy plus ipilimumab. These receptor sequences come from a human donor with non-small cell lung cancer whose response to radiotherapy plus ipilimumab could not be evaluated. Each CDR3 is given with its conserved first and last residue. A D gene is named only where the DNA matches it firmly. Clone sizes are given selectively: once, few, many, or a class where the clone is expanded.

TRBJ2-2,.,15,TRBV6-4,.,TGTGCCAGCAGTGACTCCTACGGGAACACCGGGGAGCTGTTTTTT,CASSDSYGNTGELFF
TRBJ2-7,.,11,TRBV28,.,TGTGCCAGCAGCCGTCCCTACGAGCAGTACTTC,CASSRPYEQYF
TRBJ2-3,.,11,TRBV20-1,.,TGCAGTGCCGAAGGGAGGGATACGCAGTATTTT,CSAEGRDTQYF
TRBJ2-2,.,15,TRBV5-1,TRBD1,TGCGCCAGCAGCTTAACAGGGGGAGACACCGGGGAGCTGTTTTTT,CASSLTGGDTGELFF
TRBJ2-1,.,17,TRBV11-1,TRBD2,TGTGCCAGCAGCTCGCACCTCGGACTAGCCCTGAACAATGAGCAGTTCTTC,CASSSHLGLALNNEQFF
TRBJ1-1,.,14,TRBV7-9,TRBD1,TGTGCCAGCAGCTCGCGGACAGGGCGGACTGAAGCTTTCTTT,CASSSRTGRTEAFF
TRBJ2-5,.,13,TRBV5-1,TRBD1,TGCGCCAGCAGCGGACAGGGGCAAGAGACCCAGTACTTC,CASSGQGQETQYF
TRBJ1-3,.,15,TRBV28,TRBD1,TGTGCCAGCAGTCTACGGGACAGCTCTGGAAACACCATATATTTT,CASSLRDSSGNTIYF
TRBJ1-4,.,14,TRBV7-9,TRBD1,TGTGCCAGCAGGCAACAGGGGGGCGGTGAAAAACTGTTTTTT,CASRQQGGGEKLFF
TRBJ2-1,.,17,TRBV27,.,TGTGCCAGTACAACAGGGGACACCGGGAGGGCCGGCAATGAGCAGTTCTTC,CASTTGDTGRAGNEQFF
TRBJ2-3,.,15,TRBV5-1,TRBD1,TGCGCCAGCAGCTTCGGGACAGGGGGCCCAGATACGCAGTATTTT,CASSFGTGGPDTQYF
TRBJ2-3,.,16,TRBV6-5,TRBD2,TGTGCCAGCAGTTACTCGTCGGGAGCGGGAGGAGATACGCAGTATTTT,CASSYSSGAGGDTQYF
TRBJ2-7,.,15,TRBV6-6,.,TGTGCCAGCAGTTACCCCCGGGGATTCTCCTACGAGCAGTACTTC,CASSYPRGFSYEQYF
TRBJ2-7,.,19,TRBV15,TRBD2,TGTGCCACCAGCAGAGATGGGGGGAGACTAGCTGACATTTCCTACGAGCAGTACTTC,CATSRDGGRLADISYEQYF
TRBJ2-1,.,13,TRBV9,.,TGTGCCAGCAGCGTCGTCGGGAGCAATGAGCAGTTCTTC,CASSVVGSNEQFF
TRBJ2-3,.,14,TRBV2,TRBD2,TGTGCCAGCGCTAGGACTAGCGCGACAGATACGCAGTATTTT,CASARTSATDTQYF
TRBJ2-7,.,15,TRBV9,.,TGTGCCAGCAGCGTAGCGCTAGAGTTCCCCTACGAGCAGTACTTC,CASSVALEFPYEQYF
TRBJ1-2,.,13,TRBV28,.,TGTGCCAGCACCGAACACCCTAACTATGGCTACACCTTC,CASTEHPNYGYTF
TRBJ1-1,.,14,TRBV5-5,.,TGTGCCAGCAGCTTGTGGGAGGGCGGCACTGAAGCTTTCTTT,CASSLWEGGTEAFF
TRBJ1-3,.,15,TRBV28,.,TGTGCCAGCAGGGGACACCCGAGCTCTGGAAACACCATATATTTT,CASRGHPSSGNTIYF
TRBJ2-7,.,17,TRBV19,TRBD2,TGTGCCAGTAGTCCCCTGATCGGAGCGGGAGGAACCTCCGAGCAGTACTTC,CASSPLIGAGGTSEQYF
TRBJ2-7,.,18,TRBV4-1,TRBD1,TGCGCCAGCAGCCAAGGTAGAGCCCGGGACAGGGTCGCGTACGAGCAGTACTTC,CASSQGRARDRVAYEQYF
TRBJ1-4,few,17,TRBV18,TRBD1,TGTGCCAGCTCACAAACCGGACAGGCCGCAACTAATGAAAAACTGTTTTTT,CASSQTGQAATNEKLFF
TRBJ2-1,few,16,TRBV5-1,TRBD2,TGCGCCAGCAGCTTGGTGGCTAGCGGGAGATGGAATGAGCAGTTCTTC,CASSLVASGRWNEQFF
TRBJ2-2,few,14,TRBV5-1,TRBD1,TGCGCCAGCAGCTTTATCGGGACAGGCGGGGAGCTGTTTTTT,CASSFIGTGGELFF
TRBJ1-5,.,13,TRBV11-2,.,TGTGCCAGCAGCTTTACAGAGGAGGCGCCCCAGCATTTT,CASSFTEEAPQHF
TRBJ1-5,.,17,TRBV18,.,TGTGCCAGCTCACCCGGGCCGGGGAATATAGGCAATCAGCCCCAGCATTTT,CASSPGPGNIGNQPQHF
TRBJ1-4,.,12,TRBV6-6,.,TGTGCCAGCAGTTACGTCGGTGAAAAACTGTTTTTT,CASSYVGEKLFF
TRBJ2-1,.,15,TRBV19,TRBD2,TGTGCCAGTAGTAGTGGGACTAGCAGACTGAGGGAGCAGTTCTTC,CASSSGTSRLREQFF
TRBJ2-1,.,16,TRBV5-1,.,TGCGCCAGCAGCTTCTTTCCCGGGAGTGTCTACAATGAGCAGTTCTTC,CASSFFPGSVYNEQFF
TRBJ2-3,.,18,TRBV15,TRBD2,TGTGCCACCAGCAGAGATTGGTCGGGACTACCAAAGAGGGATACGCAGTATTTT,CATSRDWSGLPKRDTQYF
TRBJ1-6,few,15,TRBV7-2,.,TGTGCCAGCACCCTCGTGCTTGGGGCCAATTCACCCCTCCACTTT,CASTLVLGANSPLHF
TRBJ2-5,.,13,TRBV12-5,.,TGTGCTAGTGGACTCGGACTACAAGAGACCCAGTACTTC,CASGLGLQETQYF
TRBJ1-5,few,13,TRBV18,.,TGTGCCAGCACCGGGACAAACAATCAGCCCCAGCATTTT,CASTGTNNQPQHF
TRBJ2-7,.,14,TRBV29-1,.,TGCAGCGTTCGAGCGTTTCAAAAAGAGGGCGAGCAGTACTTC,CSVRAFQKEGEQYF
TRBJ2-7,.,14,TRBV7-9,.,TGTGCCAGCAGCTTAGGCAGGGGCGCCTTGGAGCAGTACTTC,CASSLGRGALEQYF
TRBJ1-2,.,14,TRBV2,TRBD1,TGTGCCAGCAGTGCCAGACAGGGAAACTATGGCTACACCTTC,CASSARQGNYGYTF
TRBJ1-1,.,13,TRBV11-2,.,TGTGCCAGCAGCTTAGTCAGGAACACTGAAGCTTTCTTT,CASSLVRNTEAFF
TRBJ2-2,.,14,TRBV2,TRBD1,TGTGCCAGCAGTGAGGACAGGGTGACCGGGGAGCTGTTTTTT,CASSEDRVTGELFF
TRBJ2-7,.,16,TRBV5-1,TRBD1,TGCGCCAGCAGGGTGGGTACGGGACAGGTTACCTACGAGCAGTACTTC,CASRVGTGQVTYEQYF
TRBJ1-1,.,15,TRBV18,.,TGTGCCAGCTCACCGAGGGGAGGTGAGAACACTGAAGCTTTCTTT,CASSPRGGENTEAFF
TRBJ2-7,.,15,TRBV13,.,TGTGCCAGCAGCCCCTCCAGGGTATCATCCTACGAGCAGTACTTC,CASSPSRVSSYEQYF
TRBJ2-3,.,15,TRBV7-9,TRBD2,TGTGCCAGCAGTACTAGCGGGAGGCCGGTAGATACGCAGTATTTT,CASSTSGRPVDTQYF
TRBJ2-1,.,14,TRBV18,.,TGTGCCAGCTCATCGTGGGACTTCAACAATGAGCAGTTCTTC,CASSSWDFNNEQFF
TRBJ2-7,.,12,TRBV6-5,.,TGTGCCAGCAGGGACAGCTCCTACGAGCAGTACTTC,CASRDSSYEQYF
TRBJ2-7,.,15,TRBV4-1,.,TGCGCCAGCAGCCAAGATAGGACGGGATACTACGAGCAGTACTTC,CASSQDRTGYYEQYF
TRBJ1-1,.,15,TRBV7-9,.,TGTGCCAGCAGCCCGAAACAGAGACTGAACACTGAAGCTTTCTTT,CASSPKQRLNTEAFF
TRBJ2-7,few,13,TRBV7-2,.,TGTGCCAGCAGCTTAAACAGGTTCTACGAGCAGTACTTC,CASSLNRFYEQYF
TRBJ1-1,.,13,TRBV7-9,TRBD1,TGTGCCAGCAGCACCCGGGACAGGCAAAAAGCTTTCTTT,CASSTRDRQKAFF
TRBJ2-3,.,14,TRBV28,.,TGTGCCAGCAGGGTAGATGAGAGCACAGATACGCAGTATTTT,CASRVDESTDTQYF
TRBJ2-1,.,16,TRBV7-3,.,TGTGCCAGCAGCAGCTACGGGACACCCTCCTACAATGAGCAGTTCTTC,CASSSYGTPSYNEQFF
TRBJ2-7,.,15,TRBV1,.,TGCACCAGCAGCCAAGAAATTCCGGGGAGGCACGAGCAGTACTTC,CTSSQEIPGRHEQYF
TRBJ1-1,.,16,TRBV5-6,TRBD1,TGTGCCAGCAGCTTTCTCGGGACAGGGGGCAGGGCTGAAGCTTTCTTT,CASSFLGTGGRAEAFF